What follows is one T cell receptor beta chain and its context. The data originate from a study of OX40 agonist ivuxolimab in advanced cancers. TCRdb's copy holds only in-frame clones and misses some; the assay was immunoSEQ multiplex PCR. Of about 57,000 clones in the sample, approximately 92% were seen once. The source material was CD4+ or CD8+ T cells sorted from blood, sampled in a trial of the OX40 agonist ivuxolimab. This sequence originates from an adult with an advanced solid tumor such as melanoma, head and neck, liver or kidney cancer.

The CDR3 protein is CASSLGVVGGLSETQYF. CDR3 DNA: TGTGCCAGCAGTTTAGGGGTTGTGGGGGGCTTGTCGGAGACCCAGTACTTC. The chain combines TRBV28 with TRBJ2-5, with D possibly being TRBD1 or TRBD2 (6 bases each). Germline CDR1 reads MDHEN; CDR2 reads SYDVKM. The ends were cut back, 2 bases at V and 5 bases at J, with 21 bases in the middle. The CDR3 contains 17 residues.